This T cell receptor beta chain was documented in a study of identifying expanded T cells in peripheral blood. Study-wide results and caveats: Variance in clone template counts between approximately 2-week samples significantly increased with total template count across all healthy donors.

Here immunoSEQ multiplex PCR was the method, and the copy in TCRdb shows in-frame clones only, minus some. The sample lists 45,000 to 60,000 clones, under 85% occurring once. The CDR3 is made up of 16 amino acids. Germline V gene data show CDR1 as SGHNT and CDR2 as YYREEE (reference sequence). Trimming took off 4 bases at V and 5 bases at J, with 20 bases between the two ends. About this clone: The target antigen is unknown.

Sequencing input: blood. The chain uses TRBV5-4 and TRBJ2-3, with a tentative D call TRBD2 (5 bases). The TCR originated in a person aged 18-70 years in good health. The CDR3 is CASSPSGRVEGDTQYF. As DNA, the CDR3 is TGTGCCAGCAGCCCGAGCGGTCGGGTAGAAGGAGATACGCAGTATTTT. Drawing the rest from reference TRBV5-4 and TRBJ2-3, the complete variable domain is ETGVTQSPTHLIKTRGQQVTLRCSSQSGHNTVSWYQQALGQGPQFIFQYYREEENGRGNFPPRFSGLQFPNYSSELNVNALELDDSALYLCASSPSGRVEGDTQYFGPGTRLTVL.